These 28 T cell receptor beta chains originate from one sample sequenced in a study of T cells after posttransplantation cyclophosphamide. Assay: immunoSEQ multiplex PCR; the TCRdb copy retains only in-frame clones and omits some. The sample has 45,000 to 55,000 clones, none seen only once. The sequenced sample was PBMCs. Receptors were obtained from a man between 35 and 55 years old in good health, CMV-negative, and a related stem cell transplant donor.

The sample holds many counts of this clone. The gene calls are TRBV28 and TRBJ2-1; tentatively, D is TRBD1 (6 bases). Germline lookup yields CDR1 MDHEN and CDR2 SYDVKM. This CDR3 has 17 amino acids. The V and J ends lost 6 bases and 2 bases respectively, with 20 bases between them. The CDR3 bases are TGTGCCAGCAGCTCTTATAAAAGGACAGCCGCCTACAATGAGCAGTTCTTC. It yields the protein CASSSYKRTAAYNEQFF.

This clone was seen ten or more times. The rearrangement joins TRBV28 to TRBJ1-1; D unclear. This CDR3 spans 15 amino acids. V gave up 6 bases and J gave up 6 bases, with 20 bases separating them. Germline CDR1 reads MDHEN; CDR2 reads SYDVKM. The CDR3 nucleotides are TGTGCCAGCAGCCCAGCGGAAAGGGCTAGGTCTGAAGCTTTCTTT. Its translation: CASSPAERARSEAFF.

The chain carries TRBV6-1 and TRBJ1-2, with a possible D match to TRBD1 (5 bases). CDR1 MNHNS and CDR2 SASEGT come from the germline V gene. CDR3 size: 15 residues. Trimming removed 5 bases at V and 6 bases at J, with 19 bases between. CDR3 in amino acids: CASSFNWGGWDGYTF. The DNA for the CDR3 is TGTGCCAGCAGTTTCAACTGGGGGGGTTGGGATGGCTACACCTTC.

This clone has ten or more counts. The chain is built from TRBV5-6 and TRBJ1-4; D is undetermined. CDR1 is SGHDT and CDR2 is YYEEEE in the germline V gene. CDR3 length equals 14 residues. With 4 bases removed from V and 7 bases from J, the gap between germline ends came to 14 bases. The CDR3 DNA is TGTGCCAGCAGCGCGCGCCAGCAGGCTGAAAAACTGTTTTTT. Translated, it gives CASSARQQAEKLFF. Using reference TRBV5-6 and TRBJ1-4 for the parts outside the CDR3, the full variable domain is DAGVTQSPTHLIKTRGQQVTLRCSPKSGHDTVSWYQQALGQGPQFIFQYYEEEERQRGNFPDRFSGHQFPNYSSELNVNALLLGDSALYLCASSARQQAEKLFFGSGTQLSVL.

The sample holds many counts of this clone. The gene calls are TRBV6-1 and TRBJ2-7; the D gene is possibly TRBD2 (5 bases). Germline lookup yields CDR1 MNHNS and CDR2 SASEGT. This CDR3 has 13 amino acids. Trimming took off 6 bases at V and 6 bases at J, with 15 bases between the two ends. The DNA of the CDR3 is TGTGCCAGCAGAACGGGCCTGGGGAGCGAGCAGTACTTC. It is translated as CASRTGLGSEQYF.

This clone was counted at least ten times. The chain joins TRBV29-1 to TRBJ2-1; 7 bases align to TRBD2. V was pared by 6 bases and J by 8 bases, with 10 bases of the junction left unmatched. CDR1 and CDR2 from the germline V gene are SQVTM and ANQGSEA. The CDR3 is 13 residues long. The CDR3 region is CSVLRAGAYEQFF. CDR3 bases: TGCAGCGTCCTGCGGGCGGGAGCATATGAGCAGTTCTTC.

This clone was counted ten times or more. This rearrangement joins TRBV5-4 to TRBJ2-3, with 7 bases aligning to TRBD1. The CDR3 covers 15 residues. The junction had 5 bases not matched to a gene; V was cut back by 4 bases and J by 0 bases. From germline, CDR1 is SGHNT and CDR2 YYREEE (reference sequence). Here the CDR3 reads CASSGGQASTDTQYF. The CDR3 DNA follows: TGTGCCAGCAGCGGAGGACAGGCTAGCACAGATACGCAGTATTTT.

This clone was counted a few times. This chain connects TRBV27 to TRBJ2-1, with TRBD2 matching 9 bases. Germline trimming cut 2 bases from V and 10 bases from J; bases unmatched to any gene: 12. Germline lookup yields CDR1 MNHEY and CDR2 SMNVEV (reference sequence). CDR3 length equals 16 residues. The CDR3 region is CASSLLPAGGAREQFF. The CDR3 coding sequence is TGTGCCAGCAGTTTACTCCCCGCGGGAGGGGCACGCGAGCAGTTCTTC.

This clone has a count of ten or more. The V call is TRBV19, the J call TRBJ2-7; maybe TRBD2 (6 bases). Germline CDR1 reads LNHDA; CDR2 reads SQIVND (reference sequence). This CDR3 is built from 15 residues. The V end was cut by 3 bases, the J end by 3 bases, with 15 bases between. CDR3 sequence (DNA): TGTGCCAGTAGTATCGGAGGATTGGGGGGCTACGAGCAGTACTTC. Its translation: CASSIGGLGGYEQYF.

This clone was found many times. V gene TRBV7-2 combines with J gene TRBJ1-2; the D is unclear. V gave up 4 bases and J gave up 0 bases, with 12 bases separating them. The CDR3 runs to 15 residues. From germline, CDR1 is SGHTA and CDR2 FQGNSA. The CDR3 coding sequence is TGTGCCAGCAGCTCCCAGGCCGACGCTAACTATGGCTACACCTTC. Amino acid sequence: CASSSQADANYGYTF.

This clone was observed at least ten times. CDR3 sequence (DNA): TGCGCCAGCAGCACGTCAAGTCGTACAGGGGCAAGTGGGGCCAACGTCCTGACTTTC. It yields the protein CASSTSSRTGASGANVLTF. The chain links TRBV5-1 to TRBJ2-6; 7 bases are a match to TRBD1. The CDR3 loop spans 19 amino acids. Germline CDR1 and CDR2: SGHRS and YFSETQ. V trimming: 4 bases; J trimming: 3 bases; junction bases outside the gene matches: 16.

This clone was observed many times. The chain employs TRBV28 and TRBJ1-2; D not resolved. The CDR3 runs to 15 residues. Trimming removed 2 bases from V and 7 bases from J, with 17 bases in between. Germline CDR1 MDHEN, CDR2 SYDVKM. This CDR3 is CASSLDLIDRGGYTF. CDR3 sequence (DNA): TGTGCCAGCAGTTTAGATTTAATCGATCGGGGTGGCTACACCTTC.

In this sample, this clone turned up many times. The chain joins TRBV7-9 to TRBJ1-4; a possible D gene is TRBD1 (6 bases). The CDR3 is made up of 15 amino acids. V dropped 3 bases and J dropped 8 bases, with 16 bases sitting between them. Germline loops: CDR1 SEHNR, CDR2 FQNEAQ (reference sequence). CDR3 bases: TGTGCCAGCAGCTTTGGACAGTTGGGGTGGGAAAAACTGTTTTTT. The encoded protein is CASSFGQLGWEKLFF.

The rearrangement joins TRBV6-1 to TRBJ1-2; 9 positions agree with TRBD1. Losses at the gene ends were 5 bases for V and 4 bases for J; bases not matched to a gene: 5. This CDR3 has 14 residues. CDR1 is MNHNS, CDR2 SASEGT, per germline. CDR3 amino acids: CASSWDRAGYGYTF. CDR3 nucleotides: TGTGCCAGCAGTTGGGACAGGGCTGGCTATGGCTACACCTTC.

There are many counts of this clone. The CDR3: CASSQDLVAGRSDTQYF. DNA of the CDR3: TGTGCCAGCAGCCAAGATTTGGTAGCGGGAAGGTCAGATACGCAGTATTTT. The V gene is TRBV14, the J gene TRBJ2-3; 8 positions agree with TRBD2. From germline, CDR1 is SGHDN and CDR2 FVKESK. V dropped 0 bases and J dropped 4; count of bases not matched to a gene: 9. CDR3 size: 17 residues.

This clone was observed many times. This chain joins TRBV7-8 and TRBJ2-1, with 9 bases fitting TRBD1. The germline V gene encodes CDR1 SGHVS and CDR2 FQNEAQ. The junction had 19 bases not matched to a gene; V was cut back by 6 bases and J by 7 bases. CDR3 length: 18 residues. CDR3 sequence (DNA): TGTGCCAGCAGACACACCGCGGGCAATACCGGGACAGGGAATGAGCAGTTCTTC. This translates into CASRHTAGNTGTGNEQFF.

This clone was counted ten times or more. The V and J genes are TRBV9 and TRBJ2-3; D call uncertain. This CDR3 is 11 amino acids long. The V gene's germline CDR1 is SGDLS and CDR2 YYNGEE. V gave up 0 bases and J gave up 6 bases, with 2 bases separating them. The CDR3: CASSVADTQYF. CDR3 DNA sequence: TGTGCCAGCAGCGTAGCGGATACGCAGTATTTT. Complete variable domain (other parts from reference TRBV9 and TRBJ2-3): DSGVTQTPKHLITATGQRVTLRCSPRSGDLSVYWYQQSLDQGLQFLIQYYNGEERAKGNILERFSAQQFPDLHSELNLSSLELGDSALYFCASSVADTQYFGPGTRLTVL.

This clone was counted ten times or more. The chain uses TRBV19 and TRBJ2-1; 14 positions agree with TRBD2. Unmatched junction bases numbered 4, after V lost 5 bases and J lost 7 bases. The CDR3 is 15 amino acids. Germline CDR1 reads LNHDA; CDR2 reads SQIVND (reference sequence). The CDR3 nucleotides read TGTGCCAGTAGTCGACTAGCGGGAGGGAATAATGAGCAGTTCTTC. Residues: CASSRLAGGNNEQFF.

This clone occurred many times. V gene TRBV4-2 combines with J gene TRBJ2-2; D gene uncertain. CDR1 LGHNA and CDR2 YNFKEQ come from the germline V gene. The V gene lost 0 bases and the J gene lost 1 base, with 9 bases spanning the gap. The CDR3 is 16 amino acids. The CDR3 loop reads CASSQESVMNTGELFF. The CDR3 DNA follows: TGTGCCAGCAGCCAAGAAAGCGTCATGAACACCGGGGAGCTGTTTTTT.

At least ten counts were recorded for this clone. The V call is TRBV27, the J call TRBJ2-7; TRBD1 matches at 9 bases. This CDR3 is built from 14 residues. The trim removed 4 bases at V and 2 bases at J, leaving 3 bases unmatched. Germline CDR1 reads MNHEY; CDR2 reads SMNVEV (reference sequence). The CDR3 loop reads CASSSDRGTYEQYF. The CDR3 DNA reads TGTGCCAGCAGTTCCGACAGGGGGACCTACGAGCAGTACTTC.

The rearrangement links TRBV6-5 to TRBJ2-1; 9 nucleotides agree with TRBD2. The J segment lost 7 bases and the V segment lost 4 bases, leaving 11 bases of the junction unmatched. The length of the CDR3 is 16 residues. CDR1 and CDR2 from the germline V gene are MNHEY and SVGAGI. CDR3 coding DNA: TGTGCCAGCAGTTCTTTCGGCGGGAGGGCCGGGAATGAGCAGTTCTTC. This translates into CASSSFGGRAGNEQFF.

V and J are TRBV28 and TRBJ2-5, with D possibly TRBD1 on 6 matching bases. Gene TRBJ2-7 matches the end of the DNA better, so the J call may be wrong. CDR3 length equals 16 residues. CDR1 and CDR2 from the germline V gene are MDHEN and SYDVKM. The CDR3 reads CASSTYLTGIDYEQYF. CDR3 in DNA: TGTGCCAGCAGCACTTATTTAACAGGGATTGACTACGAGCAGTACTTC.

This clone has at least ten counts. V usage is TRBV18 and J usage is TRBJ1-1; possible D gene TRBD1, 5 bases. Germline V gene data show CDR1 as KGHSH and CDR2 as LQKENI. This CDR3 spans 13 amino acids. The V end lost 3 bases, the J end lost 5 bases, and 10 bases lay between the germline ends. The CDR3 spells CASSPGGDTEAFF. The CDR3 DNA follows: TGTGCCAGCTCACCGGGGGGGGATACTGAAGCTTTCTTT.

This clone was seen at least ten times. The CDR3 protein is CASSPNGNEQFF. CDR3 sequence (DNA): TGTGCCAGCAGTCCAAACGGGAATGAGCAGTTCTTC. J is TRBJ2-1 and V is TRBV27; D is ambiguous. Germline V CDR1 and CDR2: MNHEY, SMNVEV (reference sequence). Deletions cut 5 bases from V and 7 bases from J, with 9 bases between. The CDR3 loop spans 12 amino acids.

This clone has ten or more counts. J is TRBJ2-3 and V is TRBV18; 9 bases match TRBD2. The CDR3 is 16 residues long. Germline-derived CDR1 and CDR2 are KGHSH and LQKENI. J was trimmed by 8 bases and V by 1 base; bases with no gene match: 10. In nucleotides, the CDR3 is TGTGCCAGCTCACCACTAGCGGGAGCTACCCTAGGTACGCAGTATTTT. Amino acids: CASSPLAGATLGTQYF.

The sample holds a few counts of this clone. The rearrangement uses TRBV5-4 and TRBJ1-6; D is uncertain. The CDR3 is made up of 14 amino acids. In germline, CDR1 is SGHNT, CDR2 YYREEE (reference sequence). Trimming pared 0 bases from V and 7 bases from J, leaving 8 bases between. CDR3 DNA sequence: TGTGCCAGCAGCTTGGGGCCGGGGAATTCACCCCTCCACTTT. This sequence encodes CASSLGPGNSPLHF. Full variable domain (remainder filled in from reference TRBV5-4 and TRBJ1-6): ETGVTQSPTHLIKTRGQQVTLRCSSQSGHNTVSWYQQALGQGPQFIFQYYREEENGRGNFPPRFSGLQFPNYSSELNVNALELDDSALYLCASSLGPGNSPLHFGNGTRLTVT.

This clone has ten or more counts. This chain joins TRBV9 and TRBJ1-2, with unresolved D. The CDR3 runs to 14 residues. With 0 bases removed from V and 6 bases from J, the gap between germline ends came to 12 bases. Germline V gives CDR1 SGDLS, CDR2 YYNGEE. The CDR3 spells CASSVGNGGHGYTF. For the CDR3, the DNA is TGTGCCAGCAGCGTAGGAAACGGCGGCCATGGCTACACCTTC.

This clone was recorded at least ten times. Mismatch with germline at one junction end may stem from a read error. The CDR3 reads CASSLVGETQYF. The DNA for the CDR3 is TGTGCTAGCAGCTTAGTCGGAGAGACCCAGTACTTC. This chain joins TRBV7-7 and TRBJ2-5; D unclear. The CDR3 loop spans 12 amino acids. CDR1 and CDR2 from the germline V gene are SSHAT and FNYEAQ (reference sequence).